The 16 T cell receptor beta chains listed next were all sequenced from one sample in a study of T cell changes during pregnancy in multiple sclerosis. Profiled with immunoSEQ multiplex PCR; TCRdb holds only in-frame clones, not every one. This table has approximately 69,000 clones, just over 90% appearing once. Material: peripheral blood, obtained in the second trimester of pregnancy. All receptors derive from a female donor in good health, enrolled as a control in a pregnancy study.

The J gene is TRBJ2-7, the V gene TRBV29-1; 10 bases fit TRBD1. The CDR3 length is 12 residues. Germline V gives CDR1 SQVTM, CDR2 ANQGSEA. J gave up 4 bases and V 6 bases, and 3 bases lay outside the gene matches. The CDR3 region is CSVRDRGYEQYF. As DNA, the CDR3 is TGCAGCGTCCGGGACAGGGGTTACGAGCAGTACTTC.

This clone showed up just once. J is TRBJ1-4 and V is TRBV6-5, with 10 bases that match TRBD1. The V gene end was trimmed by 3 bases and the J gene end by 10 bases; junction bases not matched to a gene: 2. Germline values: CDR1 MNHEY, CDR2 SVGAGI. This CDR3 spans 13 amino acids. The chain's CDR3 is CASSYGQGGKLFF. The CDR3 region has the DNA TGTGCCAGCAGTTATGGACAGGGGGGAAAACTGTTTTTT.

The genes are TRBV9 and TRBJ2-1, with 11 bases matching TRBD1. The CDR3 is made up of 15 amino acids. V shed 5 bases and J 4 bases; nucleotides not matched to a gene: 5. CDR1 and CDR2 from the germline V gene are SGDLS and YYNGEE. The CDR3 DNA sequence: TGTGCCAGCAGTACCTGGGACAGGGGGTACAATGAGCAGTTCTTC. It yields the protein CASSTWDRGYNEQFF.

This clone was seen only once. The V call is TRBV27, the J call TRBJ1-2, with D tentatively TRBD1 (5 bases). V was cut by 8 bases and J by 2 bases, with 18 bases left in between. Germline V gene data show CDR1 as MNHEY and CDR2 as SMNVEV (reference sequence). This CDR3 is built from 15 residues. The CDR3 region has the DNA TGTGCCAGCGGAGAAGGGGCGTTAGGAAACTATGGCTACACCTTC. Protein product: CASGEGALGNYGYTF.

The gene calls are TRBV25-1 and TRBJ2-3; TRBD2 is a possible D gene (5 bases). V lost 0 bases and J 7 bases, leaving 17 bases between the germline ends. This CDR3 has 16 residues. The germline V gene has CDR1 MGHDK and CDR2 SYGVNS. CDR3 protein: CASSEYGLGAMNTQYF. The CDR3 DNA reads TGTGCCAGCAGTGAATATGGCCTGGGAGCGATGAATACGCAGTATTTT. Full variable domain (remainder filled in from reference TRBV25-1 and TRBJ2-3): EADIYQTPRYLVIGTGKKITLECSQTMGHDKMYWYQQDPGMELHLIHYSYGVNSTEKGDLSSESTVSRIRTEHFPLTLESARPSHTSQYLCASSEYGLGAMNTQYFGPGTRLTVL.

The CDR3 nucleotides read TGTGCCAGCAGCCTAGGGGGGGACTACGAGCAGTACTTC. It yields the protein CASSLGGDYEQYF. J is TRBJ2-7 and V is TRBV5-4; a weak D match, TRBD2 (7 bases). Trimming pared 4 bases from V and 3 bases from J, leaving 11 bases between. From germline, CDR1 is SGHNT and CDR2 YYREEE (reference sequence). The CDR3 runs 13 residues.

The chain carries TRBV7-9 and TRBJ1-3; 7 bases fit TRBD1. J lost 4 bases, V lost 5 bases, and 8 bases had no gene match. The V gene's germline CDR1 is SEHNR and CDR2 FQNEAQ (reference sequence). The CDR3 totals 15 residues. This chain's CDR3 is CASSLTGVYGNTIYF. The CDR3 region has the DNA TGTGCCAGCAGCCTAACAGGGGTGTACGGAAACACCATATATTTT.

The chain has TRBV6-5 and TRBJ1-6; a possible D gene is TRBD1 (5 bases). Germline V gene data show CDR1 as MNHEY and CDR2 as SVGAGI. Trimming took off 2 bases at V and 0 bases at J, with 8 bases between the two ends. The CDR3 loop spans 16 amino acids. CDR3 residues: CASSYGASSYNSPLHF. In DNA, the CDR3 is TGTGCCAGCAGTTACGGGGCAAGCTCCTATAATTCACCCCTCCACTTT.

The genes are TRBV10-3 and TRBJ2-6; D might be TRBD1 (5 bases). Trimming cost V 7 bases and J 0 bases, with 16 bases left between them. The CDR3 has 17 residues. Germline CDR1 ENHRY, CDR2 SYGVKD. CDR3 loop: CAITTDTSPSGANVLTF. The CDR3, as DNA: TGTGCCATCACTACGGACACAAGCCCCTCTGGGGCCAACGTCCTGACTTTC.

As DNA, the CDR3 is TGTGCCAGCAGCCCCCCGGGGGGAACAGATACGCAGTATTTT. Its protein is CASSPPGGTDTQYF. The chain joins TRBV7-2 to TRBJ2-3; TRBD2 agrees at 7 bases. Germline V gene sequence: CDR1 SGHTA, CDR2 FQGNSA. V lost 5 bases to trimming and J lost 3 bases; unmatched junction nucleotides: 5. The CDR3 has 14 residues.

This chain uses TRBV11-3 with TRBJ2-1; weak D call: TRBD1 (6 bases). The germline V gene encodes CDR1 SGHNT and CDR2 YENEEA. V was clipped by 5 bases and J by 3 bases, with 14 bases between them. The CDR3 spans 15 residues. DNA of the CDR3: TGTGCCAGCAGCGAAGGTGCACAGGGCTACAATGAGCAGTTCTTC. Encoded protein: CASSEGAQGYNEQFF.

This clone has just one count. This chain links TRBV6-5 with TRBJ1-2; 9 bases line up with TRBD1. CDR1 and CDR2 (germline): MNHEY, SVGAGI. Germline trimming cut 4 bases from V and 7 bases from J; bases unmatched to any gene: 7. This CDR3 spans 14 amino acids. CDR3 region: CASSFQNRGLGYTF. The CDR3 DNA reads TGTGCCAGCAGTTTCCAGAACAGGGGGCTTGGCTACACCTTC.

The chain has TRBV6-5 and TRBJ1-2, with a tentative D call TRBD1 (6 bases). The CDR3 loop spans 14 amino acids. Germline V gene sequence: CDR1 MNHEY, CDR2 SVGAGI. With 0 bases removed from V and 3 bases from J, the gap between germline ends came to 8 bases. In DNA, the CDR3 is TGTGCCAGCAGTTACTCGAAGGGGGACTATGGCTACACCTTC. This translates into CASSYSKGDYGYTF.

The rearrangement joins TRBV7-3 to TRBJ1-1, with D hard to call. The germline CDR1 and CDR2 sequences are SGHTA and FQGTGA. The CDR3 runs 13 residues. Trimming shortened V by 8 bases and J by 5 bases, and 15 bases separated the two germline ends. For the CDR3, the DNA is TGTGCCAGCCGGGAACAATCGGGAACTGAAGCTTTCTTT. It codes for CASREQSGTEAFF. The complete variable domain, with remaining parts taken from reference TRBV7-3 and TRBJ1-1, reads GAGVSQTPSNKVTEKGKYVELRCDPISGHTALYWYRQSLGQGPEFLIYFQGTGAADDSGLPNDRFFAVRPEGSVSTLKIQRTERGDSAVYLCASREQSGTEAFFGQGTRLTVV.

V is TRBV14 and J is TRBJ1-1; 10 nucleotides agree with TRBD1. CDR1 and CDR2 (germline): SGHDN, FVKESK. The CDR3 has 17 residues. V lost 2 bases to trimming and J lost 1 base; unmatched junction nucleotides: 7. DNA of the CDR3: TGTGCCAGCAGCCAAACTGACAGGGGGCTATGGAACACTGAAGCTTTCTTT. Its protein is CASSQTDRGLWNTEAFF.

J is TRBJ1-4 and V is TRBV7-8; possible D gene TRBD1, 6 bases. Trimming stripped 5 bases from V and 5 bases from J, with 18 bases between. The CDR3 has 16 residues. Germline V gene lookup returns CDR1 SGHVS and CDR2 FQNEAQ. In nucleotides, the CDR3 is TGTGCCAGCAGCCCCGACGGCAGGGGCGGGAATGAAAAACTGTTTTTT. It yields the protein CASSPDGRGGNEKLFF.